The rows below give T cell receptor beta chains drawn from one sample of a study of T cell responses to AZD1222 COVID-19 vaccine. Generated by immunoSEQ multiplex PCR, the TCRdb table keeps only in-frame clones and is missing some. The table lists roughly 120,000 clones, about nine tenths of them singletons. The sequencing used peripheral blood, collected on day 0 of AZD1222 vaccination. These receptors all come from an adult in good health. Both conserved end residues are part of each CDR3. The D gene is left open where the match is weak. Size is stated for part of the rows, as once, few or many counts, or as a class when the clone is expanded.

size	V	J	D	DNA	CDR3
NA	TRBV11-2	TRBJ2-1	NA	TGTGCCAGCAGCTACCATTTGTCCCGATCCTACAATGAGCAGTTCTTC	CASSYHLSRSYNEQFF
NA	TRBV3-1/TRBV3-2	TRBJ1-1	NA	TGTGCCAGCAGCAGGGATGGCACTGAAGCTTTCTTT	CASSRDGTEAFF
NA	TRBV2	TRBJ1-5	TRBD1	TGTGCCAGCAGGTTCGACAGGGGTTTAGGCAATCAGCCCCAGCATTTT	CASRFDRGLGNQPQHF
NA	TRBV6-5	TRBJ1-2	NA	TGTGCCAGCAGTCTAACAGCGTGGGACTATGGCTACACCTTC	CASSLTAWDYGYTF
NA	TRBV29-1	TRBJ2-7	NA	TGCAGCGTTGAAATAGGTACCTACGAGCAGTACTTC	CSVEIGTYEQYF
NA	TRBV10-1	TRBJ2-1	NA	TGCGCCAGCAGTGAGTCGGGGCTAACACTCCGAAATGAGCAGTTCTTC	CASSESGLTLRNEQFF
NA	TRBV5-6	TRBJ1-4	TRBD1	TGTGCCAGCAGCCGGTTCACCGGGACAGGGGGAGAAAAACTGTTTTTT	CASSRFTGTGGEKLFF
NA	TRBV3-1/TRBV3-2	TRBJ2-7	NA	TGTGCCAGCAGCCTGAAGAACGAGCAGTACTTC	CASSLKNEQYF
NA	TRBV25-1	TRBJ2-5	NA	TGTGCCAGCAGTGACCGGGACACCACGGAGGAGACCCAGTACTTC	CASSDRDTTEETQYF
NA	TRBV27	TRBJ2-3	TRBD2	TGTGCCAGCAGTTTAGACCCAGCGGGGACCTTGGATGCGCAGTATTTT	CASSLDPAGTLDAQYF
NA	TRBV15	TRBJ2-7	TRBD1	TGTGCCACCAGTTACAGGGGGCTGGGCGAGCAGTACTTC	CATSYRGLGEQYF
once	TRBV29-1	TRBJ2-5	TRBD2	TGCAGCGTTGTAGGGCTAGCGGGCTACCAAGAGACCCAGTACTTC	CSVVGLAGYQETQYF
NA	TRBV18	TRBJ2-4	TRBD1	TGTGCCAGCGGGACAGGGGGAGACATTCAGTACTTC	CASGTGGDIQYF
NA	TRBV2	TRBJ2-3	TRBD2	TGTGCCAGCAGTGATGGGCGGGGGGGCTTAGATACGCAGTATTTT	CASSDGRGGLDTQYF
NA	TRBV14	TRBJ2-1	NA	TGTGCCAGCAGCCAAGCGGGGAGGTCATACAATGAGCAGTTCTTC	CASSQAGRSYNEQFF
NA	TRBV21-1	TRBJ2-3	NA	TGTGCCAGCAGCAAAGATCGCTTTGGGGGACTAGCGGGGGCGCTTATCACAGATACGCAGTATTTT	CASSKDRFGGLAGALITDTQYF
NA	TRBV5-1	TRBJ1-1	NA	TGCGCCAGCAGTAGGGACCCGGAAACTGAAGCTTTCTTT	CASSRDPETEAFF
NA	TRBV5-1	TRBJ2-7	TRBD1	TGCGCCAGCTCTACCTCCGGGACAGGGGGGCGCGAGCAGTACTTC	CASSTSGTGGREQYF
NA	TRBV7-2	TRBJ2-5	NA	TGTGCCAGCAGCCCGGACAGATTCCCCTACTTC	CASSPDRFPYF
NA	TRBV3-1/TRBV3-2	TRBJ1-4	TRBD1	TGTGCCAGCAGCCAAGAAGACAGGGGGCGAGAAAAACTGTTTTTT	CASSQEDRGREKLFF
once	TRBV15	TRBJ1-4	TRBD1	TGTGCCACCAGCAGCGGAACAGGGGACCCAACTAATGAAAAACTGTTTTTT	CATSSGTGDPTNEKLFF
NA	TRBV5-1	TRBJ1-3	NA	TGCGCCAGCAATACAGGGTCCTCTGGAAACACCATATATTTT	CASNTGSSGNTIYF
once	TRBV15	TRBJ1-5	NA	TGTGCCACCAGCAGACCATCCGGCCGGTGGGATCAGCCCCAGCATTTT	CATSRPSGRWDQPQHF
NA	TRBV2	TRBJ1-1	TRBD1	TGTGCCAGGGAAAAGGGGACAGGGCCCACTGAAGCTTTCTTT	CAREKGTGPTEAFF
NA	TRBV28	TRBJ1-5	TRBD1	TGTGCCAGCGTCCCCGCAGGGGGTTTGGGCAATCAGCCCCAGCATTTT	CASVPAGGLGNQPQHF
NA	TRBV5-1	TRBJ2-1	NA	TGCGCCAGCAGCTTCGGACAGAGCAACAATGAGCAGTTCTTC	CASSFGQSNNEQFF
NA	TRBV5-1	TRBJ2-1	NA	TGCGCCAGCAGCTTCGGTAACTCCTACAATGAGCAGTTCTTC	CASSFGNSYNEQFF
NA	TRBV25-1	TRBJ1-5	NA	TGTGCCAGCGCCGCCGGGTTCAGCAATCAGCCCCAGCATTTT	CASAAGFSNQPQHF
NA	TRBV6-1	TRBJ1-5	NA	TGTGCCAGCAGTGAAGAAGGGCGCTTGAGCAATCAGCCCCAGCATTTT	CASSEEGRLSNQPQHF
NA	TRBV5-1	TRBJ2-1	TRBD2	TGCGCCAGCAGCGTGGGAGGGACTAGCGGGAGTCGGTCCTACAATGAGCAGTTCTTC	CASSVGGTSGSRSYNEQFF
NA	TRBV23-1	TRBJ1-2	NA	TGCGCCAGCAGTTCCGGCTACACCTTC	CASSSGYTF
NA	TRBV27	TRBJ2-1	TRBD1	TGTGCCAGCAGTTGGGAGAGGGACAGCAATGAGCAGTTCTTC	CASSWERDSNEQFF
NA	TRBV7-9	TRBJ1-4	TRBD1	TGTGCCAGCAGCTTGACCGGGACAGGGACCGAAAAACTGTTTTTT	CASSLTGTGTEKLFF
NA	TRBV6-5	TRBJ1-2	NA	TGTGCCAGCAGTCGAGTCGGGAGGGACAACTATGGCTACACCTTC	CASSRVGRDNYGYTF
NA	TRBV7-2	TRBJ2-3	NA	TGTGCCAGCAGCTGGGGGGACAACGATACGCAGTATTTT	CASSWGDNDTQYF
NA	TRBV28	TRBJ1-1	NA	TGTGCCAGCAGCCCTCCAGGGGAGTGGGCTGAAGCTTTCTTT	CASSPPGEWAEAFF
NA	TRBV5-1	TRBJ2-2	TRBD1	TGCGCCAGCAGCTTAACAGGGGACCTCACCGGGGAGCTGTTTTTT	CASSLTGDLTGELFF
NA	TRBV19	TRBJ2-3	TRBD2	TGTGCCAGTAGTATAGCCCGGACTAGCGGGTCCAGCACAGATACGCAGTATTTT	CASSIARTSGSSTDTQYF
NA	TRBV2	TRBJ2-5	TRBD2	TGTGCCAGCAAACTAGCGGGGGGGCCACAAGAGACCCAGTACTTC	CASKLAGGPQETQYF
NA	TRBV19	TRBJ2-2	TRBD2	TGTGCCAGTAGTATCGGGAGGGCCACCGGGGAGCTGTTTTTT	CASSIGRATGELFF
NA	TRBV6-6	TRBJ2-7	TRBD2	TGTGCCAGCAGTCCCCAGGGGACTAGCGGATTGAGCTCCTACGAGCAGTACTTC	CASSPQGTSGLSSYEQYF
once	TRBV5-6	TRBJ2-3	NA	TGTGCCAGCAGCTTTAGGCGGGGGCGCACAGATACGCAGTATTTT	CASSFRRGRTDTQYF
NA	TRBV5-1	TRBJ1-2	TRBD1	TGCGCCAGCAGCTTGAGACAGGGTGATGGCTACACCTTC	CASSLRQGDGYTF
once	TRBV18	TRBJ2-5	NA	TGTGCCAGCTCACCCCGGCAGCAAGAGACCCAGTACTTC	CASSPRQQETQYF
NA	TRBV29-1	TRBJ1-4	NA	TGCAGCGTGGGGGGGGCTCGCCGAGGTGAAAAACTGTTTTTT	CSVGGARRGEKLFF
NA	TRBV7-2	TRBJ2-2	TRBD2	TGTGCCAGCAGTCGCGTAGCGGGCTCGAACACCGGGGAGCTGTTTTTT	CASSRVAGSNTGELFF
NA	TRBV29-1	TRBJ1-2	NA	TGCAGCGTTGAGCTACCTGCCAGGGCTGGGGGATATGGCTACACCTTC	CSVELPARAGGYGYTF
NA	TRBV28	TRBJ1-2	NA	TGTGCCAGCAGCTCTAATTATGGCTACACCTTC	CASSSNYGYTF
NA	TRBV7-8	TRBJ2-5	NA	TGTGCCAGCAGCCGGGACTTACAAGAGACCCAGTACTTC	CASSRDLQETQYF
NA	TRBV19	TRBJ1-1	NA	TGTGCCAGTAGTACGATAGACACCATGAACACTGAAGCTTTCTTT	CASSTIDTMNTEAFF
NA	TRBV30	TRBJ1-1	NA	TGTGCCTGGAGTGGACGGGAAGCTTTCTTT	CAWSGREAFF
few	TRBV7-7	TRBJ2-5	TRBD2	TGTGCCAGCAGCTTAGCCGGGACTAGCCGTGAGACCCAGTACTTC	CASSLAGTSRETQYF
NA	TRBV28	TRBJ1-1	NA	TGTGCCAGCAGTTTGCCTCAGGAGATGAACACTGAAGCTTTCTTT	CASSLPQEMNTEAFF